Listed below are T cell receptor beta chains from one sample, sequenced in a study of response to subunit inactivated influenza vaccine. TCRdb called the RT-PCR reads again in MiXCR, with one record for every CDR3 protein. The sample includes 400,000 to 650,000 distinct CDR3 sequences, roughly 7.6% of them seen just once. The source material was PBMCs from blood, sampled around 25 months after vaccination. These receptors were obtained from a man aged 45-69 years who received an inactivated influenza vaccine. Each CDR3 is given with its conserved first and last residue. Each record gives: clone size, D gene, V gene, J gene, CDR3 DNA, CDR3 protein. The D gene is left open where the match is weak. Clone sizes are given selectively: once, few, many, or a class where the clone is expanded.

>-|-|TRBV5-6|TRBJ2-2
TGTGCCAGCAGCTTGGGCTTTCAGACAAGGGGCACCGGGGAGCTGTTTTTT
CASSLGFQTRGTGELFF
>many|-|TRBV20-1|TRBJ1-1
TGCAGTGCTCGCACAGGGCCGAGGTTGAACACTGAAGCTTTCTTT
CSARTGPRLNTEAFF
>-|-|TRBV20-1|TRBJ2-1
TGCAGTGCTACCCTTCACTCCTACAATGAGCAGTTCTTC
CSATLHSYNEQFF
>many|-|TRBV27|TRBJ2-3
TGTGCCAGCAGTTCACGACGGCCCCATTGGGCAGATACGCAGTATTTT
CASSSRRPHWADTQYF
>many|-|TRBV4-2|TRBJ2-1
TGTGCCAGCAGCCAAGTCCGGGCCGAAGGTGAGCAGTTCTTC
CASSQVRAEGEQFF
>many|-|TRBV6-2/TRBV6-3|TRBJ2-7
TGTGCCAGCAGCAGCCCAGGACTTGCCTACCTGGGGCAGTACTTC
CASSSPGLAYLGQYF
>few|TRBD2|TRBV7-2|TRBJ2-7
TGTGCCAGCAGCCGGGGTTCTGGGACTATCTCCTACGAGCAGTACTTC
CASSRGSGTISYEQYF
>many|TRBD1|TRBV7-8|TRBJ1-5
TGTGCCAGCAGCCAGGGGGTTGGAAGCAATCAGCCCCAGCATTTT
CASSQGVGSNQPQHF
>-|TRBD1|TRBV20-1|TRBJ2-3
TGCAGTGCTAGGGGGTACAGGGGGCCCAGCACAGATACGCAGTATTTT
CSARGYRGPSTDTQYF
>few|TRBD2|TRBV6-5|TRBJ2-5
TGTGCCAGCAGTTACTCTCAGCGGGGGGGCCGGGAGACCCAGTACTTC
CASSYSQRGGRETQYF
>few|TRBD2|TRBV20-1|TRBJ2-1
TGCAGTGCCTCTTTAGCGGGGGAGCTGGTCAATGAGCAGTTCTTC
CSASLAGELVNEQFF
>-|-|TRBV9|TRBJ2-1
TGTGCCAGCAGCGTAGAAGCGGCGGACAATGAGCAGTTCTTC
CASSVEAADNEQFF
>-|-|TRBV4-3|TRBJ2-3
TGCGCCAGCAGCCAAGTTATCGGGACTCCCACAGATACGCAGTATTTT
CASSQVIGTPTDTQYF
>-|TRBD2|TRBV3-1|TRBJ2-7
TGTGCCAGCAGCGGCGGGGGGCGCGTCCACGAGCAGTACTTC
CASSGGGRVHEQYF
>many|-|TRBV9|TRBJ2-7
TGTGCCAGCAGCGTCGCAGGGGCCCACGAGCAGTACTTC
CASSVAGAHEQYF
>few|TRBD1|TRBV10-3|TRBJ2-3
TGTGCCATCAGGGACGGACAGGGGAGCACAGATACGCAGTATTTT
CAIRDGQGSTDTQYF
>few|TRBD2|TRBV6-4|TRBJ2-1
TGTGCCAGCAGTGAATTTTCGGGGGAGGGCCGGAAGTTCTTC
CASSEFSGEGRKFF
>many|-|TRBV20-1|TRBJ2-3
TGCAGTGCTAGAGGAGACCCGGAGGACACGCAGTATTTT
CSARGDPEDTQYF
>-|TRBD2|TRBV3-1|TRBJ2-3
TGTGCCAGCAGCCCCATTTGGACTAGCGGATACACAGATACGCAGTATTTT
CASSPIWTSGYTDTQYF
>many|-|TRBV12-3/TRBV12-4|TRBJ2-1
TGTGCCAGCAGTCCATCAATCCGGTGGGGCTACAATGAGCAGTTCTTC
CASSPSIRWGYNEQFF
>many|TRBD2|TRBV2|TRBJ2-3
TGTGCCAGCAGTGAAGCTTCGCGGGGGTACACAGATACGCAGTATTTT
CASSEASRGYTDTQYF